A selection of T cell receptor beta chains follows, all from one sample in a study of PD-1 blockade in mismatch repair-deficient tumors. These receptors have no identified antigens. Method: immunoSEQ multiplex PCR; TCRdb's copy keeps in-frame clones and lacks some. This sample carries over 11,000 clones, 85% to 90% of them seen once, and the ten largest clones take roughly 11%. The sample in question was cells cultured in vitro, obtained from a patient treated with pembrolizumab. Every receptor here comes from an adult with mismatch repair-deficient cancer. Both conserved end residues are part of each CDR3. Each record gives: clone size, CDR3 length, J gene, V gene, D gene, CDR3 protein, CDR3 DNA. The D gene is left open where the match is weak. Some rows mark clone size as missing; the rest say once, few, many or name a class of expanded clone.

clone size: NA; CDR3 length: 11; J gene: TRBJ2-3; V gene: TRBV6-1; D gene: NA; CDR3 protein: CASSDWDTQYF; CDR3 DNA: TGTGCCAGCTCCGATTGGGATACGCAGTATTTT
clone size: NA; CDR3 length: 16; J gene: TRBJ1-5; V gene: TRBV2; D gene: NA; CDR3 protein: CASSGGRGIRKQPQHF; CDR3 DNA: TGTGCCAGCAGTGGAGGGCGGGGTATCAGGAAACAGCCCCAGCATTTT
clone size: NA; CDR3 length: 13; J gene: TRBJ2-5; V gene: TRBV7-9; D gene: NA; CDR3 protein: CASSFLGQETQYF; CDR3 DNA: TGTGCCAGCAGCTTCCTAGGTCAGGAGACCCAGTACTTC
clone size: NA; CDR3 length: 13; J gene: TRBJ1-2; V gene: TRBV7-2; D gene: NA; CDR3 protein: CASSLYRDYGYTF; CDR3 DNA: TGTGCCAGCAGCTTATACAGGGACTATGGCTACACCTTC
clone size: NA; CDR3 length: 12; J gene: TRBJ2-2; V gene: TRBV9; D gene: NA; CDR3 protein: CASSVVIGELFF; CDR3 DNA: TGTGCCAGCAGCGTAGTCATCGGGGAGCTGTTTTTT
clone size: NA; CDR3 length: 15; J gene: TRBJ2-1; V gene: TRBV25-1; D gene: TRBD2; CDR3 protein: CASSERLAGTGEQFF; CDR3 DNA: TGTGCCAGCAGTGAACGACTAGCGGGGACGGGTGAGCAGTTCTTC
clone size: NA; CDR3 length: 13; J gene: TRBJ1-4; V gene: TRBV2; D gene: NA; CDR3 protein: CASGGQINEKLFF; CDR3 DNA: TGTGCCAGCGGAGGACAGATTAATGAAAAACTGTTTTTT
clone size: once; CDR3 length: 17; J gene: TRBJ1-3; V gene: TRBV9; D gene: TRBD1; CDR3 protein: CASSVGRDRRPGNTIYF; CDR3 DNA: TGTGCCAGCAGCGTAGGTAGGGACAGGAGGCCTGGAAACACCATATATTTT
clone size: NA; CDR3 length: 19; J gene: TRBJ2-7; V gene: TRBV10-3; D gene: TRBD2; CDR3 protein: CAISDPLGASGRDRYVQYF; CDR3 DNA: TGTGCCATCAGTGATCCCCTGGGGGCTAGCGGGAGAGACCGCTACGTGCAGTACTTC
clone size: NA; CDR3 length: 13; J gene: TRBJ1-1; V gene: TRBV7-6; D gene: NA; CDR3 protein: CASRQRGGDEAFF; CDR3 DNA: TGTGCCAGCAGGCAGAGGGGTGGGGATGAAGCTTTCTTT
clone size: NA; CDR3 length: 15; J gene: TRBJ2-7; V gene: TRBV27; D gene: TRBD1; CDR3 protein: CASSWDRGPSYEQYF; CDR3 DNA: TGTGCCAGCAGTTGGGACAGGGGGCCCTCCTACGAGCAGTACTTC
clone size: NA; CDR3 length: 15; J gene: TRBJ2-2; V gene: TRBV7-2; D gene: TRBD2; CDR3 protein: CASTYVWGGTGELFF; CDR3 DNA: TGTGCCAGCACCTATGTCTGGGGAGGGACCGGGGAGCTGTTTTTT
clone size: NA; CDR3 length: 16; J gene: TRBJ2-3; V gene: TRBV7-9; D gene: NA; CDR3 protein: CASSLTAVGGTDTQYF; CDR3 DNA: TGTGCCAGCAGCTTAACAGCGGTCGGGGGCACAGATACGCAGTATTTT
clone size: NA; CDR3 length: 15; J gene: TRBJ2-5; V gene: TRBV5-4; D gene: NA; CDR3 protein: CASSLGDGREETQYF; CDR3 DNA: TGTGCCAGCAGCTTGGGTGACGGAAGGGAAGAGACCCAGTACTTC
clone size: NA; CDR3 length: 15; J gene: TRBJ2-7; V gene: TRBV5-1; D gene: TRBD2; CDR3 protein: CASSLGLADIYEQYF; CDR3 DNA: TGCGCCAGCAGCCTGGGACTAGCTGATATCTACGAGCAGTACTTC
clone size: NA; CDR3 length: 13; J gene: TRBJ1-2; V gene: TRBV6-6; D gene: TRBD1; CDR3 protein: CASSPGTGGGYTF; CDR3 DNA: TGTGCCAGCAGTCCCGGGACAGGTGGCGGCTACACCTTC
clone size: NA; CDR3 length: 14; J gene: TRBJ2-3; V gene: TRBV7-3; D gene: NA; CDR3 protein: CASRVVRGTDTQYF; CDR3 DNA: TGTGCCAGCAGGGTCGTCAGGGGCACAGATACGCAGTATTTT
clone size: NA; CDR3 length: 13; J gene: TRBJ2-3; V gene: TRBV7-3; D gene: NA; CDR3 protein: CASSPGYTDTQYF; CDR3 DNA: TGTGCCAGCAGCCCCGGGTACACAGATACGCAGTATTTT
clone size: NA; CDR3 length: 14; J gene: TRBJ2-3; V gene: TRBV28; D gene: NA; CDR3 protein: CASTGGAYTDTQYF; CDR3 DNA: TGTGCCAGCACAGGAGGGGCTTACACAGATACGCAGTATTTT
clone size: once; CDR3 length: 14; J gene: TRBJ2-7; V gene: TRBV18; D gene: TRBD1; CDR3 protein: CASSSSGQPSEQYF; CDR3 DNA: TGTGCCAGCTCGTCCTCGGGACAGCCCTCCGAGCAGTACTTC
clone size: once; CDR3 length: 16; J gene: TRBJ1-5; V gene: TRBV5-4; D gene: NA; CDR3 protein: CASSLNPGGNGQPQHF; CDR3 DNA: TGTGCCAGCAGCTTAAACCCGGGGGGTAACGGGCAGCCCCAGCATTTT
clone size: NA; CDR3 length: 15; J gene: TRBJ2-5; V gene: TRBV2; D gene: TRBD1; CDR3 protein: CARLGGQGAGETQYF; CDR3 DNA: TGTGCCAGATTAGGGGGTCAGGGGGCAGGAGAGACCCAGTACTTC
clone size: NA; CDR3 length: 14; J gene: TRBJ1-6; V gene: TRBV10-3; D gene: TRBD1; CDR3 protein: CAISETGDNSPLHF; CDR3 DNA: TGTGCCATCAGTGAAACAGGGGATAATTCACCCCTCCACTTT
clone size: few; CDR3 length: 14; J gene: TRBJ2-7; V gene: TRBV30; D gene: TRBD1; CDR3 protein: CAWSVDRGWYEQYF; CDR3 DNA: TGTGCCTGGAGTGTCGACAGGGGGTGGTACGAGCAGTACTTC
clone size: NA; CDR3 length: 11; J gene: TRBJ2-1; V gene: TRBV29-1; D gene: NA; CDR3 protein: CSVGGNDEQFF; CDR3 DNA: TGCAGCGTTGGCGGTAACGATGAGCAGTTCTTC
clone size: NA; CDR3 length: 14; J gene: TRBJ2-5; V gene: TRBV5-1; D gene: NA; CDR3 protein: CASKLVATRETQYF; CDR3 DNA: TGCGCCAGCAAACTAGTCGCGACTCGAGAGACCCAGTACTTC
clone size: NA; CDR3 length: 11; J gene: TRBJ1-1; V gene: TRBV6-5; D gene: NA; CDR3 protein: CASSYDRRAFF; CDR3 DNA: TGTGCCAGCAGTTACGACAGGCGCGCTTTCTTT
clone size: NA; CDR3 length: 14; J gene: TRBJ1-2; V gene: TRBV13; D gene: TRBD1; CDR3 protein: CASSSDRENYGYTF; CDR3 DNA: TGTGCCAGCAGCTCGGACAGGGAGAACTATGGCTACACCTTC
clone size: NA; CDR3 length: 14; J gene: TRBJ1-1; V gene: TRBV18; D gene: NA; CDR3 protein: CASSPDRKNTEAFF; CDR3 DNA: TGTGCCAGCTCACCCGACAGGAAGAACACTGAAGCTTTCTTT
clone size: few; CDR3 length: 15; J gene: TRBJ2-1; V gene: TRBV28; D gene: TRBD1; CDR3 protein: CASSSSGTAYSYPFF; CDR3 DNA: TGTGCCAGCAGTTCGTCCGGGACAGCGTACTCTTATCCGTTCTTC
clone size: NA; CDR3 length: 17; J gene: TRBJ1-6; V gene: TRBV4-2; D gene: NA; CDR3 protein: CASSQVGTGLNNSPLHF; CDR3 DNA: TGTGCCAGCAGCCAAGTAGGTACAGGGCTAAATAATTCACCCCTCCACTTT
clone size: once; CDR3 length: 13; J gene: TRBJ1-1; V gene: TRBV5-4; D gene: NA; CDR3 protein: CASSFGGNTEAFF; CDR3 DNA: TGTGCCAGCAGCTTCGGTGGGAACACTGAAGCTTTCTTT
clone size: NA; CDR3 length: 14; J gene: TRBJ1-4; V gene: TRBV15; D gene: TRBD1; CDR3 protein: CATSLYRGAEKLFF; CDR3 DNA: TGTGCCACCAGCCTGTACAGGGGGGCTGAAAAACTGTTTTTT
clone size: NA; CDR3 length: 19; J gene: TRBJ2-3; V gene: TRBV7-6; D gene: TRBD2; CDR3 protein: CASSNPGTSGSYDTDTQYF; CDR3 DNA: TGTGCCAGCAGCAACCCCGGGACTAGCGGGAGTTACGACACAGATACGCAGTATTTT
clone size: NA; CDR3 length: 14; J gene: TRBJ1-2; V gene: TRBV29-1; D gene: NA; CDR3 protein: CSVERSTGDYGYTF; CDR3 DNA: TGCAGCGTTGAGAGGTCGACAGGAGACTATGGCTACACCTTC
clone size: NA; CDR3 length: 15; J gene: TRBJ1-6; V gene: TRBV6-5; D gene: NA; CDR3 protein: CASSYRAGRSSPLHF; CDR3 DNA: TGTGCCAGCAGTTACAGGGCAGGGAGGAGTTCACCCCTCCACTTT
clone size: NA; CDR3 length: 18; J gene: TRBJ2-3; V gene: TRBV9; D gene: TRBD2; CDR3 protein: CASSVGVSGRAGTDTQYF; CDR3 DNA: TGTGCCAGCAGCGTAGGGGTTAGCGGGAGGGCGGGCACAGATACGCAGTATTTT
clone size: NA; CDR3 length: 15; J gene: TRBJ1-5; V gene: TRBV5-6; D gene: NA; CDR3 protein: CASSLTEYSNQPQHF; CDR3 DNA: TGTGCCAGCAGCTTGACAGAGTATAGCAATCAGCCCCAGCATTTT
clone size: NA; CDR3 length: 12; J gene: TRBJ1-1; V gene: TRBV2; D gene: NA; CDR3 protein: CASSKRATEAFF; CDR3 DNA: TGTGCCAGCAGTAAGAGGGCCACTGAAGCTTTCTTT
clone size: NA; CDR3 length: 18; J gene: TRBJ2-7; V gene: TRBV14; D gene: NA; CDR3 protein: CASSQRLFLGYGSYEQYF; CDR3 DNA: TGTGCCAGCAGCCAAAGGTTGTTCCTGGGGTATGGATCCTACGAGCAGTACTTC
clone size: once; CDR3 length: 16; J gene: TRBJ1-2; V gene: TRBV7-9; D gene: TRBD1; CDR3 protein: CASSLATQGQAYGYTF; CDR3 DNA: TGTGCCAGCAGCTTAGCGACACAGGGGCAAGCCTATGGCTACACCTTC
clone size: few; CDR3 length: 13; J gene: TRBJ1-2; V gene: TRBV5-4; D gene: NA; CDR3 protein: CASRRAANYGYTF; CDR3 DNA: TGTGCCAGCAGAAGGGCAGCTAACTATGGCTACACCTTC
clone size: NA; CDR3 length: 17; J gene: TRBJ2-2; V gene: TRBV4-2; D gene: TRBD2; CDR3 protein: CASSQDLAGEGTGELFF; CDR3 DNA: TGTGCCAGCAGCCAAGATCTCGCGGGAGAGGGAACCGGGGAGCTGTTTTTT
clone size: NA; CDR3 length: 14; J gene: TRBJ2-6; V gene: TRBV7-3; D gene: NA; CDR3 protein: CASSFATGANVLTF; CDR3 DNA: TGTGCCAGCAGCTTTGCTACTGGGGCCAACGTCCTGACTTTC
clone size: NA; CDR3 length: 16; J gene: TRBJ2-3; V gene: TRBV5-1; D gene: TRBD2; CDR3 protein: CASRRGSGRATDTQYF; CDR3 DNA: TGCGCCAGCAGGCGTGGGAGCGGGAGGGCCACAGATACGCAGTATTTT
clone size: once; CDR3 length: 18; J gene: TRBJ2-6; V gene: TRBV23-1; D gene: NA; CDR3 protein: CASSSPFTQQSRANVLTF; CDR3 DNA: TGCGCCAGCAGTTCGCCTTTTACGCAACAAAGTCGGGCCAACGTCCTGACTTTC